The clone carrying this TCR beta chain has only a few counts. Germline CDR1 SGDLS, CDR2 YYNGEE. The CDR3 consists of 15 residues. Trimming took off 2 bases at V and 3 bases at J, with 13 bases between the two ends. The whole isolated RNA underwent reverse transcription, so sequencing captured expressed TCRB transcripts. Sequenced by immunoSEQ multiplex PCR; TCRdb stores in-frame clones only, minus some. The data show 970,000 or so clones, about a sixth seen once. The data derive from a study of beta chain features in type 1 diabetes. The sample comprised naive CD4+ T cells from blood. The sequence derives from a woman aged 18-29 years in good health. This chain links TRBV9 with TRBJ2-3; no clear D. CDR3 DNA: TGTGCCAGCAGCGTTGCAAGGGAAGGAACAGATACGCAGTATTTT. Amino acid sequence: CASSVAREGTDTQYF. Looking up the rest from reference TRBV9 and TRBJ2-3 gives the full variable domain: DSGVTQTPKHLITATGQRVTLRCSPRSGDLSVYWYQQSLDQGLQFLIQYYNGEERAKGNILERFSAQQFPDLHSELNLSSLELGDSALYFCASSVAREGTDTQYFGPGTRLTVL.